This note documents a single TCR beta chain sequence. This clonotype was seen many times. Its antigen is unknown. Per-base qualities were not stored, and no clone one base away is much larger. This sample was taken from a study of human T cells and chemical hapten exposure (dated by TCRdb to the early 2020s). Background for the entire study: For sensitization, 2% DPC in acetone was applied to an approximately 2 cm by approximately 2 cm area of upper inner arm skin. Patients additionally received weekly therapeutic DPC doses to the scalp throughout the roughly 25-week study period. Patch testing was performed on the upper back with Finn chambers containing 0.01% DPC, and the patch tests were scored after 6 days according to International Contact Dermatitis Research Group standards. The mostly female patient cohort included alopecia areata with under or over 50% scalp involvement, alopecia totalis and alopecia universalis. Libraries were pooled for sequencing, and per-sample TCR yields varied mainly because of small differences in library volumes within the pool. In alopecia patients, the study followed how the peripheral blood TCR repertoire changed in vivo over primary and secondary sensitization to diphenylcyclopropenone (DPC), a hapten. Blood samples were taken from patients before sensitization (week 0) and then at 2, 6 and about 24 weeks after DPC sensitization. Blood for TCR sequencing was provided by twenty-nine alopecia patients at one to four time points (pre-sensitization, 2, 6 and 24 weeks). Overall study results and their limits: The number of PT1 expanded TCRs positively correlated with patch test score, significant at thresholds 8, 16 and 32 but not 4. Repeated subsampling changed both the strength of the expansion versus patch-test correlation and the threshold at which the correlation became significant. DPC sensitization did not change the number of TCRs with a frequency above 1 in 1000, and there was no evidence of changes in global repertoire structure. Significantly more large CDR3 similarity clusters were formed by expanded TCRs than by pre-sensitization or healthy control sets, consistent with antigen-driven responses. All patients had alopecia, a presumed autoimmune disease, so their immune response might differ from that of healthy individuals.

The library was generated by RACE. Sequencing instrument: NextSeq 500. Library preparation attached unique molecular identifiers to individual cDNA molecules for quantitative, reproducible TCR counting. Both TCR alpha and TCR beta chains were sequenced from each blood RNA sample. For the original study's pipeline: A median of roughly 98,000 TCRs per sample was observed, with a range of about 20,000 to 750,000. V, J and CDR3 annotation of the TCR reads was carried out using the Decombinator software suite. For the PS versus PT1 abundance plots, all samples were subsampled to the same number of TCRs (28,000). Expanded TCRs were defined as absent before sensitization and observed at least eight times at the 2-week time point. The public reads were quality trimmed at Q25 with fastp and then assembled into clones with MiXCR by TCRdb, keeping productive beta chains. All rows with the same CDR3 protein become a single entry with the most common DNA and genes. These V and J calls derive from TCRdb rather than the authors' analysis. This sample holds about 380,000 distinct CDR3 sequences; around 5.5% were observed only once. Around 2.6% of the sample comes from the top ten.

Trimming costs V 1 base and J 0 bases, and their ends lie 3 bases apart. The CDR3 starts with the cysteine, ends with the phenylalanine, and has 13 residues. Just CDR3 DNA is preserved here, 39 bases in frame from base 1. CDR1 and CDR2 were assigned from the germline V gene as SGHRS and YFSETQ. The time point label here, explained by the study, means: pre-sensitization, week 0. What the treatment or condition label conveys for this sample: therapeutic diphenylcyclopropenone sensitization with weekly scalp DPC. At each patch-test visit, blood was drawn before the patch test was applied. To be eligible, patients had to be aged 18 to 70, diagnosed with alopecia and judged suitable for DPC therapy, while pregnant patients were excluded. Total RNA was extracted from unfractionated whole blood that had been collected in Tempus Blood RNA tubes.

This specimen consisted of whole blood, obtained in connection with sensitization to the hapten diphenylcyclopropenone (DPC). The chain is encoded by TRBV5-1 joined to TRBJ2-3, with the identity of the D gene unclear. This clonotype was sampled from a woman aged 45-65 years with alopecia areata. Some clones in this sample may be carry-over from other donors' samples. The nucleotides read TGCGCCAGCAGCTTGCCTAGCACAGATACGCAGTATTTT. Its amino acids are CASSLPSTDTQYF.